The present TCR beta chain was sequenced within a study of naive and memory T cell subsets. The treatment is: skin biopsy from PPD injection site in Mantoux-positive individual. An oligonucleotide containing a UMI was ligated to the 3' end of TCR cDNA. Skin biopsies came from PPD injection sites in Mantoux-positive individuals. Cells were not sorted; total RNA input targeted roughly 1 to 1,100 ng. In this sample, this clonotype turned up a few times. The SP2 primer and nested alpha and beta constant region primers amplified ligated cDNA in four rounds. Each CDR3 protein gets one entry after TCRdb re-called the UMI-ligation and nested PCR reads with MiXCR. The sample records 30,000 to 35,000 distinct CDR3 sequences, roughly 6.6% being singletons. The CDR3 runs to 14 residues. V was pared by 4 bases and J by 1 base, with 9 bases between. Germline CDR1 SGHVS, CDR2 FQNEAQ.

The material was skin, obtained from a tuberculin skin test site. The TCR sequence derives from an adult in good health. This chain joins TRBV7-8 and TRBJ2-3; D is possibly TRBD1 (5 bases). The DNA of the CDR3 is TGTGCCAGCAGCTGGGGCACGGGCACAGATACGCAGTATTTT. Amino acid sequence: CASSWGTGTDTQYF.